This T cell receptor (beta chain) came from a study of T cell responses to AZD1222 COVID-19 vaccine. This CDR3 is built from 15 residues. V shed 4 bases and J 5 bases; nucleotides not matched to a gene: 9. The V gene's germline CDR1 is SGHRS and CDR2 YFSETQ. TCRdb's table, derived via immunoSEQ multiplex PCR, lists solely in-frame clones and lacks some. The sample consists of 140,000 to 150,000 clones, 92% of them appearing once. This TCR derives from an adult in good health. This sequence joins TRBV5-1 and TRBJ1-2, with 9 nucleotides matching TRBD1. Sample: peripheral blood, taken on day 0 of AZD1222 vaccination. The CDR3 DNA reads as TGCGCCAGCAGCCAGGACAGGGGAATATGGTATGGCTACACCTTC. Encoded protein: CASSQDRGIWYGYTF.